This T cell receptor (beta chain) is from a study of blood T cell repertoires in COVID-19 (dated by TCRdb to about 2020). As for the study more broadly: Collaborator samples came from the United States, Italy and Spain and covered acute and convalescent phases of COVID-19. The samples were drawn from two sources: the first 160 participants of the ongoing ImmuneRACE study, and 950 to 1,500 subjects contributed by 6 global collaborators. Sample metadata almost always included a de-identified subject ID, COVID-19 status, age in years and sex. The dataset comprised deeply sampled blood TCRbeta repertoires from subjects exposed to, actively infected with, or recovered from COVID-19. A freely available public database, intended as a resource for researchers studying the immune response to SARS-CoV-2, is where the repertoires were released. The material from the prospective study consisted of cDNA or gDNA derived from T cells, B-cell-depleted T cells, or PBMCs. Where available, HLA class I and class II types were obtained from metadata supplied by the sample provider rather than from assay-based typing. What the work shows at the level of the full study, not this receptor alone: The quantity of clinical and demographic metadata differed by source and by participant and was supplied without curation.

Whole blood was collected in K2EDTA tubes by collaborating institutions according to the institutions' own protocols. For TCRbeta analysis, collaborators shipped samples as frozen whole blood, isolated PBMCs, or DNA extracted from either of those sample types. TCRbeta CDR3 regions were amplified from genomic DNA using the immunoSEQ Assay, a bias-controlled multiplex PCR. The published analysis was carried out like this. The number of nucleated cells in each sample was estimated from the amplification of reference gene primers within the assay. Sequence reads were collapsed and filtered to measure the absolute abundance of every unique TCRbeta CDR3 rearrangement. Productive Simpson clonality was computed per sample as the square root of Simpson's diversity index over productive rearrangements. TCRdb provides this immuneACCESS table in a form limited to in-frame rearrangements. Some clones are lacking; in checked studies, under half of them reflect an unresolved V gene, and why the rest are absent is not known. That table gives V, J and clone size, and the DNA gave D and trimming. Within this sample are 70,000 to 95,000 clones, with around 90% of them counted one time only. Just under 7.5% of the sample belongs to the ten largest clones.

At the junction V is shortened by 5 bases and J by 4 bases, with 14 bases in between. Inclusive of the bounding cysteine and phenylalanine, the CDR3 is 14 residues long. This entry keeps only the CDR3 DNA: 42 bases, framed from base 1. For CDR1 and CDR2, the germline V gene (reference sequence) lists MNHEY and SMNVEV. To note about this clone: Its recognized antigen is unknown. Base qualities are missing; no much larger clone stands one base away.

The receptor comes from a man in his 70s with acute or convalescent COVID-19. The sequence is built from TRBV27 and TRBJ1-2, and possibly TRBD1, on 5 matching bases. The sequenced sample consisted of peripheral blood. The CDR3 protein sequence reads: CASSPNGGSYGYTF. In nucleotides, the sequence is TGTGCCAGCAGTCCCAACGGGGGGTCCTATGGCTACACCTTC.